The 5 T cell receptor beta chains below come from one sample, sequenced in a study of post-analysis software for immune sequencing data. Whole-study results and caveats: Patients had higher frequencies than controls of about 5 TRBV segments, including TRBV5-6, TRBV5-1 and TRBV20-1.

Each TCR beta cDNA library carried unique molecular identifiers. MiXCR, applied by TCRdb to the PCR reads, yields one record per CDR3 protein. The table shows around 710,000 distinct CDR3 sequences, with 40% to 55% occurring only once. These TCRs' antigens remain unknown. The sample comprised blood. The receptors originated from a girl between 5 and 17 years old with multiple sclerosis.

Many counts were recorded for this clonotype. The rearrangement joins TRBV12-3 or TRBV12-4 to TRBJ2-3; possible D gene TRBD2, 5 bases. This CDR3 region has 12 residues. The V and J ends lost 6 bases and 8 bases respectively, with 12 bases between them. CDR3 protein: CASSLRASTQYF. The DNA of the CDR3 is TGTGCCAGCAGCCTGAGGGCTAGTACGCAGTATTTT.

This chain links TRBV7-9 with TRBJ2-7; D is unclear. This CDR3 spans 14 amino acids. Germline CDR1 is SEHNR and CDR2 is FQNEAQ (reference sequence). V was trimmed by 1 base and J by 5 bases, leaving 12 bases between them. In nucleotides, the CDR3 is TGTGCCAGCAGCTTAGAAATAGGTCCGGACGAGCAGTACTTC. The encoded protein is CASSLEIGPDEQYF.

The rearrangement uses TRBV18 and TRBJ2-5, with TRBD2 matching 7 bases. The germline V gene encodes CDR1 KGHSH and CDR2 LQKENI. CDR3 size: 15 residues. The junction had 15 bases not matched to a gene; V was cut back by 3 bases and J by 11 bases. CDR3 bases: TGTGCCAGCTCACCTAGAGCGGGATACAACAATGAGCAGTACTTC. Encoded protein: CASSPRAGYNNEQYF.

This clonotype was picked up a small number of times. The chain couples TRBV5-1 to TRBJ2-3; 12 bases align to TRBD2. V shed 5 bases and J 6 bases; nucleotides not matched to a gene: 10. The CDR3 spans 16 residues. The germline gives CDR1 SGHRS, CDR2 YFSETQ. The CDR3 DNA is TGCGCCAGCAGGGGTCTAGCGGGAGGGCCAGGCGATACGCAGTATTTT. Encoded protein: CASRGLAGGPGDTQYF.

A few counts support this clonotype. The gene calls are TRBV3-1 and TRBJ2-1, with a possible D match to TRBD2 (5 bases). CDR3 length: 12 amino acids. Germline values: CDR1 LGHDT, CDR2 YNNKEL (reference sequence). Trimming pared 8 bases from V and 9 bases from J, leaving 14 bases between. CDR3 amino acids: CASAPLAGEQFF. DNA for the CDR3: TGTGCCAGCGCGCCGCTAGCCGGTGAGCAGTTCTTC.